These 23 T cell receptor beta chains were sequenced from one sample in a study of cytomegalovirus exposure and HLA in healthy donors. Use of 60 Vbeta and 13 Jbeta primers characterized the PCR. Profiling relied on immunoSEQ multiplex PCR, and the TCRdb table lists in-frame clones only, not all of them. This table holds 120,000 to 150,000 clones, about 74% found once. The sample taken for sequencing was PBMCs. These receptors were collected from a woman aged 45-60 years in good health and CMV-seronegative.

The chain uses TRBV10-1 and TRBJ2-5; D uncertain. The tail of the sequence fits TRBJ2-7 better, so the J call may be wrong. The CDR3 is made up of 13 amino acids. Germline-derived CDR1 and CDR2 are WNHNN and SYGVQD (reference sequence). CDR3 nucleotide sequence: TGCGCCAGCAGCGCTAGTAGCTCCTACGAGCAGTACTTC. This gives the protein CASSASSSYEQYF.

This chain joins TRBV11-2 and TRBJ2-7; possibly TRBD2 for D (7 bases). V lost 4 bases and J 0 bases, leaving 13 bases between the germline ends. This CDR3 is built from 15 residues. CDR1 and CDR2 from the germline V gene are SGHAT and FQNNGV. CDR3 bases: TGTGCCAGCAGCTCGCCGGGGGGCTACTCCTACGAGCAGTACTTC. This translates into CASSSPGGYSYEQYF.

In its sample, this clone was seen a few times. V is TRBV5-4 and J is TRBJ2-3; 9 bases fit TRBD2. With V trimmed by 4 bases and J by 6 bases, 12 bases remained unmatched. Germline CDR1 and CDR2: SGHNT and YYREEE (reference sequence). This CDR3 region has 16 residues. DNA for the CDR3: TGTGCCAGCAGCACTCCGGGACTAGCCTTGTCGGATACGCAGTATTTT. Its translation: CASSTPGLALSDTQYF.

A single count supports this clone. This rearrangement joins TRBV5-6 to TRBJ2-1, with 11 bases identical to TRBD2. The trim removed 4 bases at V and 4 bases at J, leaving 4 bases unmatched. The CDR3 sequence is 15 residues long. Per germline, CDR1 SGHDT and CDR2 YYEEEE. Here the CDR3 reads CASSLGLAVYNEQFF. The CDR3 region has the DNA TGTGCCAGCAGCCTGGGACTAGCGGTTTACAATGAGCAGTTCTTC.

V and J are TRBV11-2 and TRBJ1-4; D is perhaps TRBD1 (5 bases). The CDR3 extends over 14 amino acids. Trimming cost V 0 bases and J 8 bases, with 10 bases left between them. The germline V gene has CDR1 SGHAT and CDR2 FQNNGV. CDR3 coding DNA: TGTGCCAGCAGCTTAGATCGGAACAGGGAAAAACTGTTTTTT. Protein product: CASSLDRNREKLFF.

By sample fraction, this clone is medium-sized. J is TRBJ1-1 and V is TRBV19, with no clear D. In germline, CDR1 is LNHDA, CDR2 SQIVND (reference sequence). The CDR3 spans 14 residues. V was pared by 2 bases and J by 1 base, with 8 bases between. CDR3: CASSIYDWNTEAFF. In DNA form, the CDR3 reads TGTGCCAGTAGTATATACGACTGGAACACTGAAGCTTTCTTT.

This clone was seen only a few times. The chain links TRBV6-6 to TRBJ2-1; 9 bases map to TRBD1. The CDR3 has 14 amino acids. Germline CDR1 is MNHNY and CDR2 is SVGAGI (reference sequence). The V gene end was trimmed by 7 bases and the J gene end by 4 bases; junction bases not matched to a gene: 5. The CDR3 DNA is TGTGCCAGCACCGGGGACAGGGCATACAATGAGCAGTTCTTC. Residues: CASTGDRAYNEQFF.

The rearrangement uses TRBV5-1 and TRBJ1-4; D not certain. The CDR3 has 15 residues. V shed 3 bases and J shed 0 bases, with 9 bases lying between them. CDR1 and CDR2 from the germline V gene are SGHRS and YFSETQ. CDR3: CASSYRDSTNEKLFF. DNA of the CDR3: TGCGCCAGCAGCTACCGGGATTCAACTAATGAAAAACTGTTTTTT.

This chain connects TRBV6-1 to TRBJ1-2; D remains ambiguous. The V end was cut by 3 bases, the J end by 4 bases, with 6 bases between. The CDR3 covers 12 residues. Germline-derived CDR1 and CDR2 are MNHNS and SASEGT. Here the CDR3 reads CASSDSFYGYTF. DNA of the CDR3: TGTGCCAGCAGTGACAGTTTCTATGGCTACACCTTC.

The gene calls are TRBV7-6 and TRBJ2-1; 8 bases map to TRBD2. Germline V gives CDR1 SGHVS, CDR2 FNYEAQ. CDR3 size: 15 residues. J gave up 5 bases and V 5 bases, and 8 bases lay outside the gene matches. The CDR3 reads CASSPRTSLHNEQFF. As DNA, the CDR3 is TGTGCCAGCAGCCCGAGGACTAGCTTGCACAATGAGCAGTTCTTC.

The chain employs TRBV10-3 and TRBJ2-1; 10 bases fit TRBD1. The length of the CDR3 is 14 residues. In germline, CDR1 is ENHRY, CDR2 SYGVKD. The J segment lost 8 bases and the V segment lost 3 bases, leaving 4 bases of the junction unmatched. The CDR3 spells CAISDRDRGDEQFF. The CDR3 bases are TGTGCCATCAGTGATCGGGACAGGGGTGATGAGCAGTTCTTC.

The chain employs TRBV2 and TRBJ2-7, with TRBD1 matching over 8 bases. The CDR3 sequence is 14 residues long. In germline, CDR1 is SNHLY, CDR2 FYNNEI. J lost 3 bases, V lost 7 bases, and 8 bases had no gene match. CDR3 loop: CASTPLDRVYEQYF. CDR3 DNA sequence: TGTGCCAGCACACCATTGGACAGGGTCTACGAGCAGTACTTC. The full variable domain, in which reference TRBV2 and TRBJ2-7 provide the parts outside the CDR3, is EPEVTQTPSHQVTQMGQEVILRCVPISNHLYFYWYRQILGQKVEFLVSFYNNEISEKSEIFDDQFSVERPDGSNFTLKIRSTKLEDSAMYFCASTPLDRVYEQYFGPGTRLTVT.

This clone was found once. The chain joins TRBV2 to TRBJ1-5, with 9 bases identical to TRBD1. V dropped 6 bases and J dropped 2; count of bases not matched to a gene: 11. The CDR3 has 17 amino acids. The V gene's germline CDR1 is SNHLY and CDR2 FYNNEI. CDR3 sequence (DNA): TGTGCCAGCAGGGAATACTCGGGACAGGGCGGCAATCAGCCCCAGCATTTT. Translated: CASREYSGQGGNQPQHF.

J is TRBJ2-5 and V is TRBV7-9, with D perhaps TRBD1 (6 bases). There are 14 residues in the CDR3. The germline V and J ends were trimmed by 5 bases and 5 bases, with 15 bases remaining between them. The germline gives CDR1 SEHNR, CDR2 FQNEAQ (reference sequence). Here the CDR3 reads CASSKGDLRETQYF. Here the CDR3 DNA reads TGTGCCAGCAGCAAGGGGGATCTAAGGGAGACCCAGTACTTC.

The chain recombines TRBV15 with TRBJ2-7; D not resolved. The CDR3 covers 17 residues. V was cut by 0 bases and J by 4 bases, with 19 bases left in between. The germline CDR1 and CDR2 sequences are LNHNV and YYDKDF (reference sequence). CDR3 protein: CATSRDRLSAAPYEQYF. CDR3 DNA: TGTGCCACCAGCAGAGATCGACTGTCGGCGGCCCCTTACGAGCAGTACTTC.

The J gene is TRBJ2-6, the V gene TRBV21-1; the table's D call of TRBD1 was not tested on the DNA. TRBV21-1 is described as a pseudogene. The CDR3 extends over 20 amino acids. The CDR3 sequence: CASNGANGTEVSSGANVLTF. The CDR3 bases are TGTGCCAGCAATGGGGCCAATGGGACAGAAGTAAGCTCTGGGGCCAACGTCCTGACTTTC.

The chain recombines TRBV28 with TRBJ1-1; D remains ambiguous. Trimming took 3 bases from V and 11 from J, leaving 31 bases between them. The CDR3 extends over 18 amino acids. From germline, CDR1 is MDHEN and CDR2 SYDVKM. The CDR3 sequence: CASSFFSIRQRGPGDAFF. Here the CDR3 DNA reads TGTGCCAGCAGTTTTTTTTCGATAAGACAAAGAGGGCCGGGCGACGCTTTCTTT.

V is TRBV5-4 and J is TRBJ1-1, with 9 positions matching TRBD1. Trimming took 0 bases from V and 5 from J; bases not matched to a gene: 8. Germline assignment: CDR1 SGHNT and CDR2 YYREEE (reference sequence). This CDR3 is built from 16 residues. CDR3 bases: TGTGCCAGCAGCTTGGGGACACAGGGGGCGGTTACTGAAGCTTTCTTT. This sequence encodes CASSLGTQGAVTEAFF.

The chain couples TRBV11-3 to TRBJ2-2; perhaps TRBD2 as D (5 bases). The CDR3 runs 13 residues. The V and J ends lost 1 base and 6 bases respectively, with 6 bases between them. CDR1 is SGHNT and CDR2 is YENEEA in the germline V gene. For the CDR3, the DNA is TGTGCCAGCAGCTTAGGGGGAGCCGGGGAGCTGTTTTTT. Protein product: CASSLGGAGELFF.

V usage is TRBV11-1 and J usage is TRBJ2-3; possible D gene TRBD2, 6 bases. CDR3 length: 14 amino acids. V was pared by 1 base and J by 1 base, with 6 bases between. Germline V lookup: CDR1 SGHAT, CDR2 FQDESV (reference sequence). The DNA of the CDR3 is TGTGCCAGCAGCTTAGGGGGGGGCACAGATACGCAGTATTTT. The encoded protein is CASSLGGGTDTQYF.

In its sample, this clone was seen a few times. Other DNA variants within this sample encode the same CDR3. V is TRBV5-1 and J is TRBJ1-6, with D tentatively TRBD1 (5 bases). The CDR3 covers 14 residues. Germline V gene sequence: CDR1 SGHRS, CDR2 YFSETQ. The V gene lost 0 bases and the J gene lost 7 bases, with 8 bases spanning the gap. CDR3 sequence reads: CASSLEGNNSPLHF. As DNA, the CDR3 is TGCGCCAGCAGCTTGGAGGGGAACAATTCACCCCTCCACTTT.

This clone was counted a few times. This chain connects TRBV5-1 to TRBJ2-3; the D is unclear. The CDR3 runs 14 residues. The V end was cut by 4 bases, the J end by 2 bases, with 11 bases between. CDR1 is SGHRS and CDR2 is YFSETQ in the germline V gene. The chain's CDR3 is CASSPPFSTDTQYF. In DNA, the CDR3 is TGCGCCAGCAGCCCCCCTTTCTCCACAGATACGCAGTATTTT.

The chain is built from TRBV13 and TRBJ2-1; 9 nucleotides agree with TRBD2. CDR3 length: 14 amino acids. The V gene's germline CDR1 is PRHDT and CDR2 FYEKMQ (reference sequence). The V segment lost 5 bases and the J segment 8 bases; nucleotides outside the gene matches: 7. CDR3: CASSPVAGVDEQFF. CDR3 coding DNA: TGTGCCAGCAGCCCCGTAGCGGGGGTGGATGAGCAGTTCTTC.